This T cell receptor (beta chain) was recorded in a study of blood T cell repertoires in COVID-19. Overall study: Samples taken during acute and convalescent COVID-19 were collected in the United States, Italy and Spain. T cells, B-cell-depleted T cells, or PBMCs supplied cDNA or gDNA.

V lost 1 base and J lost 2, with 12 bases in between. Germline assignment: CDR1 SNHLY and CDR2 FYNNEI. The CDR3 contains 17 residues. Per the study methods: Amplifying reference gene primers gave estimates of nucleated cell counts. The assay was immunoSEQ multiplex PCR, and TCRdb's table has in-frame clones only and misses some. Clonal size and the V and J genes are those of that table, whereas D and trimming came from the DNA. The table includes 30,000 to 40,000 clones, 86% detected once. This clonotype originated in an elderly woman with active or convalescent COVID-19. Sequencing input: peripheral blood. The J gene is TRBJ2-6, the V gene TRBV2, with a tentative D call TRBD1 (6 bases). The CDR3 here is CASSEDRAGAGANVLTF. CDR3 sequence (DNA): TGTGCCAGCAGTGAAGACAGGGCAGGAGCTGGGGCCAACGTCCTGACTTTC.